Following are 19 T cell receptor beta chains from one sample sequenced in a study of blood T cell repertoires in COVID-19. Some clones are missing from TCRdb's copy, which holds only in-frame ones; the method was immunoSEQ multiplex PCR. Of 150,000 to 200,000 clones listed, about 80% are singletons. The sequencing input was peripheral blood. The source of these receptors is a woman between 45 and 65 years old with active or convalescent COVID-19.

The chain employs TRBV11-2 and TRBJ1-5; tentative D call: TRBD1 (6 bases). The CDR3 length is 16 residues. CDR1 and CDR2 from the germline V gene are SGHAT and FQNNGV. Trimming took 5 bases from V and 6 from J, leaving 20 bases between them. The CDR3 region is CASSLVGQGLGQPQHF. The CDR3 nucleotides read TGTGCCAGCAGCCTCGTCGGGCAGGGGTTGGGTCAGCCCCAGCATTTT. Complete variable domain (other parts from reference TRBV11-2 and TRBJ1-5): EAGVAQSPRYKIIEKRQSVAFWCNPISGHATLYWYQQILGQGPKLLIQFQNNGVVDDSQLPKDRFSAERLKGVDSTLKIQPAKLEDSAVYLCASSLVGQGLGQPQHFGDGTRLSIL.

This chain joins TRBV7-9 and TRBJ2-5, with 7 bases fitting TRBD2. The V gene end was trimmed by 4 bases and the J gene end by 5 bases; junction bases not matched to a gene: 7. Germline loops: CDR1 SEHNR, CDR2 FQNEAQ (reference sequence). The CDR3 spans 14 residues. The CDR3 bases are TGTGCCAGCAGCTCCCAAGCGGGAAGGGAGACCCAGTACTTC. Protein product: CASSSQAGRETQYF.

CDR3 nucleotide sequence: TGTGCCAGCAGCCAAGATAAGGCGGGGGCGCGGGGTGGCTACACCTTC. Its translation is CASSQDKAGARGGYTF. V usage is TRBV3-1 (or the pseudogene TRBV3-2) and J usage is TRBJ1-2, with a tentative D call TRBD1 (6 bases). This CDR3 has 16 amino acids. Germline loops: CDR1 LGHDT, CDR2 YNNKEL (reference sequence). Trimming removed 0 bases from V and 7 bases from J, with 18 bases in between.

This clone occurred many times. V is TRBV19 and J is TRBJ2-1, with 10 bases fitting TRBD2. The germline V gene has CDR1 LNHDA and CDR2 SQIVND (reference sequence). The CDR3 runs 16 residues. Unmatched junction bases numbered 8, after V lost 6 bases and J lost 3 bases. The CDR3 reads CASSDSLAGGYNEQFF. The CDR3 nucleotides are TGTGCCAGTAGCGACTCTTTAGCGGGGGGCTACAATGAGCAGTTCTTC.

This chain joins TRBV6-2 or TRBV6-3 and TRBJ1-1; no definite D call. The germline V gene has CDR1 MNHEY and CDR2 SVGEGT. V was clipped by 4 bases and J by 4 bases, with 4 bases between them. CDR3 size: 11 residues. The CDR3 loop reads CASSFSTEAFF. The CDR3 DNA sequence: TGTGCCAGCAGTTTTAGCACTGAAGCTTTCTTT.

The V gene is TRBV5-6, the J gene TRBJ2-3; a possible D gene is TRBD1 (6 bases). This CDR3 is 16 amino acids long. V dropped 2 bases and J dropped 3 bases, with 16 bases sitting between them. CDR1 and CDR2 (germline): SGHDT, YYEEEE. This CDR3 is CASSFYRELGTDTQYF. In DNA, the CDR3 is TGTGCCAGCAGCTTCTACAGGGAATTAGGGACAGATACGCAGTATTTT.

The chain links TRBV7-8 to TRBJ1-5; D is unresolved. CDR1 and CDR2 (germline): SGHVS, FQNEAQ. The ends were cut back, 8 bases at V and 3 bases at J, with 8 bases in the middle. The CDR3 sequence is 12 residues long. CDR3 in amino acids: CASCAPNQPQHF. CDR3 DNA: TGTGCCAGCTGCGCCCCCAATCAGCCCCAGCATTTT.

The V call is TRBV11-2, the J call TRBJ1-1; D not certain. The V end lost 0 bases, the J end lost 0 bases, and 8 bases lay between the germline ends. Germline V CDR1 and CDR2: SGHAT, FQNNGV. CDR3 size: 15 residues. CDR3 DNA sequence: TGTGCCAGCAGCTTAGAGACAAGGATGAACACTGAAGCTTTCTTT. It encodes CASSLETRMNTEAFF.

CDR3 residues: CASSRWTSGDNEQFF. The CDR3 DNA reads TGTGCCAGCTCACGGTGGACTAGCGGAGACAATGAGCAGTTCTTC. The rearrangement joins TRBV18 to TRBJ2-1, with 10 bases lining up with TRBD2. Germline lookup yields CDR1 KGHSH and CDR2 LQKENI. With V trimmed by 4 bases and J by 5 bases, 5 bases remained unmatched. The CDR3 runs to 15 residues. The whole variable domain, remainder taken from reference TRBV18 and TRBJ2-1, is NAGVMQNPRHLVRRRGQEARLRCSPMKGHSHVYWYRQLPEEGLKFMVYLQKENIIDESGMPKERFSAEFPKEGPSILRIQQVVRGDSAAYFCASSRWTSGDNEQFFGPGTRLTVL.

The V gene is TRBV7-2, the J gene TRBJ2-3; D is ambiguous. The CDR3 spans 13 residues. Per the germline V gene, CDR1 is SGHTA and CDR2 is FQGNSA. V was cut by 1 base and J by 2 bases, with 4 bases left in between. CDR3 amino acids: CASSLELTDTQYF. For the CDR3, the DNA is TGTGCCAGCAGCTTAGAACTCACAGATACGCAGTATTTT.

This sequence joins TRBV18 and TRBJ1-4, with D unclear. CDR1 is KGHSH, CDR2 LQKENI, per germline. Trimming pared 9 bases from V and 4 bases from J, leaving 15 bases between. The CDR3 sequence is 14 residues long. CDR3 residues: CASSLGGSNEKLFF. The CDR3 nucleotides are TGTGCCAGTTCGCTGGGAGGGAGTAATGAAAAACTGTTTTTT.

The V call is TRBV18, the J call TRBJ1-5, with TRBD1 matching 7 bases. The length of the CDR3 is 16 residues. Germline CDR1 is KGHSH and CDR2 is LQKENI. V dropped 2 bases and J dropped 4; count of bases not matched to a gene: 8. The CDR3 is CASSPKGTVGNQPQHF. The CDR3 DNA is TGTGCCAGCTCACCAAAAGGGACAGTAGGGAATCAGCCCCAGCATTTT.

This clone has just one count. This chain connects TRBV5-8 to TRBJ2-2; a possible D gene is TRBD2 (6 bases). Per the germline V gene, CDR1 is SGHTS and CDR2 is YDEGEE. The CDR3 is 17 amino acids. The V and J ends lost 1 base and 2 bases respectively, with 15 bases between them. The DNA for the CDR3 is TGTGCCAGCAGCTTGCCTTTGGAGGGCCAAAACACCGGGGAGCTGTTTTTT. The encoded protein is CASSLPLEGQNTGELFF.

The J gene is TRBJ2-7, the V gene TRBV7-2; 7 nucleotides align to TRBD1. The V gene end was trimmed by 5 bases and the J gene end by 9 bases; junction bases not matched to a gene: 16. The CDR3 length is 15 residues. Germline loops: CDR1 SGHTA, CDR2 FQGNSA. The CDR3 sequence is CASSTTGLGQGMQYF. In DNA, the CDR3 is TGTGCCAGCAGCACGACAGGGTTAGGACAAGGGATGCAGTACTTC.

The chain uses TRBV24-1 and TRBJ2-2, with 7 bases identical to TRBD2. The junction had 3 bases not matched to a gene; V was cut back by 0 bases and J by 0 bases. Germline-derived CDR1 and CDR2 are KGHDR and SFDVKD. The CDR3 is 17 amino acids. This chain's CDR3 is CATSDLGGGPNTGELFF. CDR3 DNA: TGTGCCACCAGTGATTTGGGGGGAGGGCCGAACACCGGGGAGCTGTTTTTT.

The gene calls are TRBV29-1 and TRBJ1-4; 10 bases line up with TRBD1. In germline, CDR1 is SQVTM, CDR2 ANQGSEA. V shed 6 bases and J 1 base; nucleotides not matched to a gene: 8. This CDR3 region has 16 residues. CDR3 loop: CSVTTGGFGTNEKLFF. CDR3 nucleotides: TGCAGCGTGACGACAGGGGGCTTCGGAACTAATGAAAAACTGTTTTTT.

This sequence joins TRBV5-1 and TRBJ2-1; 9 bases match TRBD1. J was trimmed by 9 bases and V by 0 bases; bases with no gene match: 10. Looked up from germline, CDR1 is SGHRS and CDR2 is YFSETQ. The CDR3 is made up of 16 amino acids. The DNA of the CDR3 is TGCGCCAGCAGCTTGGTTCCGGGACAGGGATTTGGTGAGCAGTTCTTC. Translated, it gives CASSLVPGQGFGEQFF.

The J gene is TRBJ2-2, the V gene TRBV5-6; D uncertain. V lost 1 base and J 4 bases, leaving 8 bases between the germline ends. This CDR3 region has 14 residues. The germline V gene encodes CDR1 SGHDT and CDR2 YYEEEE. This CDR3 reads CASSLYQATGELFF. The CDR3 DNA sequence: TGTGCCAGCAGCTTGTATCAGGCCACCGGGGAGCTGTTTTTT.

This clone was recorded only once. This rearrangement joins TRBV30 to TRBJ1-4, with a weak D call TRBD1 (6 bases). CDR1 and CDR2 (germline): GTSNPN, SVGIG (reference sequence). The CDR3 has 15 residues. V was trimmed by 5 bases and J by 1 base, leaving 14 bases between them. CDR3 in DNA: TGTGCCTGGGCCGGACAGCTAGGAACTAATGAAAAACTGTTTTTT. Protein product: CAWAGQLGTNEKLFF.